These 19 T cell receptor beta chains came from one sample sequenced in a study of cytomegalovirus exposure and HLA in healthy donors. PCR was performed using 60 Vbeta and 13 Jbeta primers. The method was immunoSEQ multiplex PCR; TCRdb's version includes in-frame clones alone and lacks a portion of them. The sample holds 250,000 to 350,000 clones; roughly 70% are singletons and the top ten take under 3%. The sequencing sample was made of PBMCs. The receptors were sampled from a female donor in good health and CMV-seronegative.

In regard to this clone: Sequence at one end of the junction differs from germline and may be a read error. The V gene is TRBV7-9, the J gene TRBJ2-7; TRBD2 matches at 7 bases. The germline V gene encodes CDR1 SEHNR and CDR2 FQNEAQ (reference sequence). The CDR3 runs 11 residues. Here the CDR3 reads CASSLAGGPNF. CDR3 nucleotides: TGTGCCAGCAGCTTAGCGGGAGGGCCGAACTTC.

V and J are TRBV28 and TRBJ1-5, with 9 nucleotides matching TRBD1. Germline CDR1 reads MDHEN; CDR2 reads SYDVKM. Germline trimming cut 5 bases from V and 11 bases from J; bases unmatched to any gene: 10. The CDR3 extends over 14 amino acids. The CDR3 region has the DNA TGTGCCAGCAGTACCACAGGGGGCTGGGTGTCCCAGCATTTT. Translation gives CASSTTGGWVSQHF.

The chain joins TRBV27 to TRBJ2-3; a possible D gene is TRBD2 (5 bases). The germline V and J ends were trimmed by 2 bases and 2 bases, with 8 bases remaining between them. Germline CDR1 MNHEY, CDR2 SMNVEV (reference sequence). The CDR3 totals 14 residues. The CDR3 reads CASSLQRTTDTQYF. The CDR3 nucleotides read TGTGCCAGCAGTTTACAGCGGACCACAGATACGCAGTATTTT.

This clone was picked up a small number of times. The chain uses TRBV30 and TRBJ2-3; 8 positions match TRBD1. This CDR3 comprises 13 residues. J gave up 2 bases and V 4 bases, and 2 bases lay outside the gene matches. In germline, CDR1 is GTSNPN, CDR2 SVGIG (reference sequence). CDR3 nucleotide sequence: TGTGCCTGGAACCAGGGGGCCACAGATACGCAGTATTTT. Its translation: CAWNQGATDTQYF.

J is TRBJ2-5 and V is TRBV10-1; D not resolved. The V and J ends lost 3 bases and 3 bases respectively, with 14 bases between them. The germline V gene has CDR1 WNHNN and CDR2 SYGVQD (reference sequence). The length of the CDR3 is 15 residues. The CDR3 loop reads CASSDPLAFKETQYF. CDR3 DNA sequence: TGCGCCAGCAGTGACCCCCTGGCCTTTAAAGAGACCCAGTACTTC.

The chain combines TRBV19 with TRBJ1-5, with D perhaps TRBD1 (5 bases). This CDR3 contains 13 residues. Germline V gene lookup returns CDR1 LNHDA and CDR2 SQIVND (reference sequence). V lost 3 bases and J lost 7, with 10 bases in between. The CDR3 DNA follows: TGTGCCAGTAGTATTTCTAGGGGACAGCCCCAGCATTTT. Protein sequence: CASSISRGQPQHF.

The V call is TRBV4-1, the J call TRBJ2-2; D might be TRBD2 (7 bases). Per germline, CDR1 MGHRA and CDR2 YSYEKL. V lost 7 bases and J lost 6, with 12 bases in between. The CDR3 length is 13 residues. CDR3 DNA sequence: TGCGCCAGCATGGGGGGGCCTGCCGGGGAGCTGTTTTTT. Its translation: CASMGGPAGELFF.

This rearrangement joins TRBV12-5 to TRBJ2-3; D not certain. Germline loops: CDR1 LGHNT, CDR2 FRNRAP. CDR3 size: 13 residues. V was cut by 2 bases and J by 1 base, with 4 bases left in between. CDR3 sequence reads: CASGLIGTDTQYF. The CDR3 DNA reads TGTGCTAGTGGTTTGATAGGCACAGATACGCAGTATTTT.

This chain uses TRBV23-1 with TRBJ1-5; no definite D call. TRBV23-1 is an open reading frame whose function is uncertain. CDR3 length equals 12 residues. V was cut by 8 bases and J by 0 bases, with 5 bases left in between. The DNA of the CDR3 is TGCGCCAGCCGTTATAGCAATCAGCCCCAGCATTTT. Residues: CASRYSNQPQHF.

The chain employs TRBV5-1 and TRBJ2-6, with TRBD1 matching 9 bases. Germline V lookup: CDR1 SGHRS, CDR2 YFSETQ. V lost 0 bases and J lost 0; bases outside the gene matches: 1. The CDR3 has 17 residues. The CDR3 sequence is CASSLGTGVSGANVLTF. The CDR3 nucleotides read TGCGCCAGCAGCTTGGGGACAGGGGTCTCTGGGGCCAACGTCCTGACTTTC.

The chain couples TRBV5-6 to TRBJ2-7; possible D gene TRBD2, 5 bases. The V and J ends lost 2 bases and 3 bases respectively, with 18 bases between them. CDR3 size: 16 residues. Germline-derived CDR1 and CDR2 are SGHDT and YYEEEE. The CDR3 nucleotides read TGTGCCAGCAGCTTCCGAGCCGCAGGACTGATCTACGAGCAGTACTTC. This gives the protein CASSFRAAGLIYEQYF.

The chain employs TRBV4-1 and TRBJ2-5, with D possibly being TRBD1 (5 bases). The germline CDR1 and CDR2 sequences are MGHRA and YSYEKL. The CDR3 runs to 16 residues. V lost 0 bases, J lost 2 bases, and 13 bases lay in between. The CDR3 DNA reads TGCGCCAGCAGCCAAGACCCAGGGTTTGGGCAAGAGACCCAGTACTTC. Its protein product is CASSQDPGFGQETQYF.

This rearrangement joins TRBV11-3 to TRBJ1-1; D gene ambiguous. This CDR3 comprises 13 residues. The V end lost 2 bases, the J end lost 4 bases, and 8 bases lay between the germline ends. Per the germline V gene, CDR1 is SGHNT and CDR2 is YENEEA. This CDR3 reads CASSLKRGTEAFF. CDR3 DNA: TGTGCCAGCAGCTTAAAGCGCGGCACTGAAGCTTTCTTT. The variable domain in full, with the rest retrieved from reference TRBV11-3 and TRBJ1-1, is EAGVVQSPRYKIIEKKQPVAFWCNPISGHNTLYWYLQNLGQGPELLIRYENEEAVDDSQLPKDRFSAERLKGVDSTLKIQPAELGDSAVYLCASSLKRGTEAFFGQGTRLTVV.

The chain links TRBV7-9 to TRBJ2-3, with 12 bases aligning to TRBD1. Germline values: CDR1 SEHNR, CDR2 FQNEAQ (reference sequence). The CDR3 sequence is 17 residues long. The ends lost 5 bases at V and 5 bases at J; junction bases unmatched: 11. CDR3 residues: CASSRDRDRGQGDTQYF. The CDR3 DNA follows: TGTGCCAGCAGCAGGGACCGGGACAGGGGGCAGGGAGATACGCAGTATTTT.

The sample holds a few counts of this clone. The chain employs TRBV5-6 and TRBJ2-3; 7 positions agree with TRBD1. The germline V gene encodes CDR1 SGHDT and CDR2 YYEEEE. The CDR3 loop spans 13 amino acids. The trim removed 7 bases at V and 5 bases at J, leaving 7 bases unmatched. This CDR3 reads CASQATGVDTQYF. The CDR3 nucleotides are TGTGCCAGCCAGGCAACAGGGGTAGATACGCAGTATTTT.

This chain joins TRBV6-4 and TRBJ1-1, with D possibly being TRBD1 (6 bases). The V and J ends lost 6 bases and 1 base respectively, with 12 bases between them. This CDR3 is 14 amino acids long. Germline CDR1 is MRHNA and CDR2 is SNTAGT. The CDR3 region has the DNA TGTGCCAGCAGGTTACAGGGCGGGAACACTGAAGCTTTCTTT. It translates to CASRLQGGNTEAFF.

The chain has TRBV5-1 and TRBJ2-2, with 7 bases matching TRBD2. This CDR3 spans 13 amino acids. The trim removed 6 bases at V and 4 bases at J, leaving 3 bases unmatched. Germline CDR1 SGHRS, CDR2 YFSETQ. The CDR3 nucleotides are TGCGCCAGCACAGGCGGGAGCACCGGGGAGCTGTTTTTT. Encoded protein: CASTGGSTGELFF.

The V call is TRBV6-5, the J call TRBJ1-5; unclear D gene. Deletions cut 6 bases from V and 2 bases from J, with 8 bases between. Looked up from germline, CDR1 is MNHEY and CDR2 is SVGAGI. The CDR3 consists of 13 residues. The CDR3 nucleotides are TGTGCCAGCAGCCCCGGTGGCAATCAGCCCCAGCATTTT. The encoded protein is CASSPGGNQPQHF.

The V and J genes are TRBV11-1 and TRBJ1-2, with D possibly matching TRBD1 (5 bases). Germline V gene sequence: CDR1 SGHAT, CDR2 FQDESV (reference sequence). V lost 4 bases and J lost 5, with 11 bases in between. There are 13 residues in the CDR3. The CDR3 here is CASSSTELYGYTF. The DNA of the CDR3 is TGTGCCAGCAGCTCGACAGAACTGTATGGCTACACCTTC.